Below, 19 T cell receptor beta chains from the same sample are listed, as sequenced in a study of cytomegalovirus exposure and HLA in healthy donors. Amplification used 60 Vbeta primers and 13 Jbeta primers. Assay: immunoSEQ multiplex PCR; the TCRdb copy retains only in-frame clones and omits some. The repertoire has 130,000 to 150,000 clones, 73% of them found once; the top ten carry approximately 1.6%. Sequences were obtained from PBMCs. The receptors shown here come from a woman aged 18-29 years in good health and CMV-seronegative.

The rearrangement joins TRBV5-6 to TRBJ1-5, with D hard to call. V lost 4 bases, J lost 3 bases, and 11 bases lay in between. The germline gives CDR1 SGHDT, CDR2 YYEEEE. The CDR3 is 14 amino acids. The CDR3 DNA follows: TGTGCCAGCAGCCGAGAGCCTACCAATCAGCCCCAGCATTTT. Translation: CASSREPTNQPQHF.

The chain uses TRBV6-5 and TRBJ1-2; TRBD1 matches at 11 bases. This CDR3 spans 14 amino acids. Germline lookup yields CDR1 MNHEY and CDR2 SVGAGI. The V and J ends lost 6 bases and 4 bases, in that order; junction bases with no gene match: 4. This CDR3 reads CASRRTGGSYGYTF. CDR3 sequence (DNA): TGTGCCAGCAGACGGACAGGGGGCAGCTATGGCTACACCTTC.

V usage is TRBV28 and J usage is TRBJ1-5, with 7 nucleotides matching TRBD1. The CDR3 totals 14 residues. Germline CDR1 and CDR2: MDHEN and SYDVKM. V lost 7 bases and J lost 3; bases outside the gene matches: 6. CDR3 bases: TGTGCCAGCATGACAGGGACAAACAATCAGCCCCAGCATTTT. It translates to CASMTGTNNQPQHF.

This clone came up a few times. The rearrangement joins TRBV9 to TRBJ1-2, with unresolved D. Germline CDR1 and CDR2: SGDLS and YYNGEE. The ends were cut back, 3 bases at V and 6 bases at J, with 18 bases in the middle. The CDR3 has 15 amino acids. CDR3 loop: CASSESTKGGDGYTF. In DNA, the CDR3 is TGTGCCAGCAGCGAGTCGACAAAGGGAGGAGATGGCTACACCTTC.

The chain links TRBV2 to TRBJ1-5, with D maybe TRBD1 (6 bases). This CDR3 comprises 16 residues. Germline CDR1 is SNHLY and CDR2 is FYNNEI. Trimming pared 4 bases from V and 0 bases from J, leaving 13 bases between. CDR3 in DNA: TGTGCCAGCAGTGCAAGTGGGACAAGTAGCAATCAGCCCCAGCATTTT. It specifies CASSASGTSSNQPQHF.

This sequence joins TRBV27 and TRBJ2-7; 9 bases match TRBD1. CDR3 length equals 15 residues. Germline V gene sequence: CDR1 MNHEY, CDR2 SMNVEV (reference sequence). V lost 4 bases to trimming and J lost 5 bases; unmatched junction nucleotides: 9. CDR3 DNA sequence: TGTGCCAGCAGTTCCCCCGGGACAGGGTTTGACGAGCAGTACTTC. It codes for CASSSPGTGFDEQYF.

The V call is TRBV28, the J call TRBJ2-7; tentative D call: TRBD2 (6 bases). Germline V gives CDR1 MDHEN, CDR2 SYDVKM. V lost 6 bases and J 3 bases, leaving 15 bases between the germline ends. The CDR3 loop spans 14 amino acids. The CDR3 DNA follows: TGTGCCAGCAGCCATGACGGGGGTGTCTACGAGCAGTACTTC. It yields the protein CASSHDGGVYEQYF.

The rearrangement uses TRBV7-9 and TRBJ2-7; 9 bases are a match to TRBD2. V shed 4 bases, J shed 2 bases, and the junction held 6 bases outside the gene matches. Germline V gives CDR1 SEHNR, CDR2 FQNEAQ (reference sequence). The CDR3 is 15 amino acids. The CDR3, as DNA: TGTGCCAGCAGCTCCACCCCTAGCGGGGCCTACGAGCAGTACGTC. It specifies CASSSTPSGAYEQYV.

The chain employs TRBV28 and TRBJ2-2, with D possibly being TRBD1 (6 bases). CDR1 and CDR2 (germline): MDHEN, SYDVKM. Between the trimmed V and J ends, which lost 6 bases and 3 bases, there was a span of 29 bases. The CDR3 is 20 amino acids. The CDR3 protein is CASRGGFGTPTAADTGELFF. The CDR3, as DNA: TGTGCCAGCAGAGGGGGATTCGGGACGCCTACCGCGGCGGACACCGGGGAGCTGTTTTTT.

The chain joins TRBV7-9 to TRBJ1-1; D not certain. Per the germline V gene, CDR1 is SEHNR and CDR2 is FQNEAQ (reference sequence). This CDR3 has 14 residues. V gave up 2 bases and J gave up 1 base, with 8 bases separating them. CDR3 in amino acids: CASSLRQANTEAFF. CDR3 bases: TGTGCCAGCAGCTTAAGGCAGGCGAACACTGAAGCTTTCTTT.

This chain links TRBV29-1 with TRBJ2-3, with 9 bases that match TRBD1. This CDR3 is 14 amino acids long. J lost 5 bases, V lost 8 bases, and 11 bases had no gene match. Germline assignment: CDR1 SQVTM and CDR2 ANQGSEA. CDR3 sequence: CSHLDRGDLDTQYF. CDR3 nucleotides: TGCAGCCACCTCGACAGGGGGGATTTAGATACGCAGTATTTT.

The chain joins TRBV7-3 to TRBJ1-2, with 7 bases identical to TRBD1. Per the germline V gene, CDR1 is SGHTA and CDR2 is FQGTGA. Trimming removed 0 bases from V and 4 bases from J; junction bases left unmatched: 8. CDR3 length: 16 amino acids. Here the CDR3 DNA reads TGTGCCAGCAGCTTAACAGGAGATCGGACAGGCTATGGCTACACCTTC. Translating gives CASSLTGDRTGYGYTF.

The chain joins TRBV27 to TRBJ2-1; 7 bases align to TRBD1. Germline values: CDR1 MNHEY, CDR2 SMNVEV (reference sequence). CDR3 length equals 15 residues. V trimming: 4 bases; J trimming: 2 bases; junction bases outside the gene matches: 5. This CDR3 reads CASSYKDRPYNEQFF. The CDR3 coding sequence is TGTGCCAGCAGTTACAAGGACAGGCCCTACAATGAGCAGTTCTTC.

This chain links TRBV6-4 with TRBJ2-1, with D perhaps TRBD2 (5 bases). This CDR3 has 14 residues. The germline gives CDR1 MRHNA, CDR2 SNTAGT. V was shortened by 0 bases and J by 9 bases, with 12 bases between the two germline ends. Here the CDR3 DNA reads TGTGCCAGCAGTGACTCTAGCGAGGCGGGTGAGCAGTTCTTC. It is translated as CASSDSSEAGEQFF.

The chain is built from TRBV29-1 and TRBJ1-6; D is perhaps TRBD1 (5 bases). Germline CDR1 is SQVTM and CDR2 is ANQGSEA. This CDR3 is 13 amino acids long. V was clipped by 6 bases and J by 8 bases, with 14 bases between them. Here the CDR3 reads CSVSRELDSPLHF. The CDR3 DNA sequence: TGCAGCGTGTCCAGGGAATTGGATTCACCCCTCCACTTT.

The chain joins TRBV7-2 to TRBJ2-1, with TRBD2 matching over 9 bases. The CDR3 consists of 13 residues. CDR1 is SGHTA, CDR2 FQGNSA, per germline. Germline trimming cut 3 bases from V and 11 bases from J; bases unmatched to any gene: 5. The CDR3, as DNA: TGTGCCAGCAGCTTCAGACTAGCGGATAAGCAGTTCTTC. Protein sequence: CASSFRLADKQFF.

The chain employs TRBV2 and TRBJ2-4; 10 nucleotides line up with TRBD2. The CDR3 is made up of 18 amino acids. J gave up 3 bases and V 2 bases, and 10 bases lay outside the gene matches. The V gene's germline CDR1 is SNHLY and CDR2 FYNNEI. This chain's CDR3 is CASSERGPSGRRKNIQYF. In DNA form, the CDR3 reads TGTGCCAGCAGTGAAAGAGGGCCTAGCGGGAGACGCAAAAACATTCAGTACTTC.

The rearrangement links TRBV6-1 to TRBJ2-7; D perhaps matches TRBD2 (5 bases). In germline, CDR1 is MNHNS, CDR2 SASEGT. There are 13 residues in the CDR3. With 3 bases removed from V and 6 bases from J, the gap between germline ends came to 12 bases. The CDR3 reads CASSDASSAEQYV. The CDR3 DNA reads TGTGCCAGCAGTGATGCTAGCTCGGCCGAGCAGTACGTC.

This sequence joins TRBV7-2 and TRBJ2-1, with TRBD2 as a possible D gene (6 bases). This CDR3 has 16 residues. With 1 base removed from V and 10 bases from J, the gap between germline ends came to 20 bases. The germline gives CDR1 SGHTA, CDR2 FQGNSA. The CDR3 protein is CASSLDGRGIVREQFF. The CDR3 DNA follows: TGTGCCAGCAGCTTAGATGGTCGCGGGATTGTGAGGGAGCAGTTCTTC.